This TCR beta chain was identified in a study of blood T cell repertoires in COVID-19. Authors' analysis steps: The assay estimated nucleated cells by amplifying reference gene primers. The table came from immunoSEQ multiplex PCR; TCRdb's copy has only in-frame clones and leaves some out. Clone size and V and J calls were adopted from that table, with D and trimming inferred from the DNA. The repertoire holds about 82,000 clones, with 85% to 90% as singletons. The CDR3 runs to 14 residues. V lost 4 bases and J lost 4, with 14 bases in between. Germline values: CDR1 MNHEY, CDR2 SMNVEV (reference sequence).

This receptor was identified in a woman aged 45-59 years with acute COVID-19. V is TRBV27 and J is TRBJ2-7, with D possibly matching TRBD2 (5 bases). The specimen sequenced was PBMCs or T cells enriched from blood (not recorded which). The CDR3 sequence: CASSSPTKGYEQYF. The CDR3 coding sequence is TGTGCCAGCAGTTCTCCGACTAAGGGATACGAGCAGTACTTC.